The following is a T cell receptor beta chain sequence with its context. Antigen unknown. These data belong to a study of T cells in tuberculosis. V was trimmed by 2 bases and J by 8 bases, leaving 7 bases between them. Germline CDR1 reads MNHNY; CDR2 reads SVGAGI (reference sequence). The CDR3 runs to 12 residues. Repertoires were generated with immunoSEQ multiplex PCR, while TCRdb's copy carries only in-frame clones and drops some. This repertoire shows about 43,000 clones, approximately 94% found once; its top ten account for roughly 2%. Overall study results and limits: Using the GMM-specific repertoire gave 87% accuracy versus about 64% with motifs. Cases with active tuberculosis were adults, while controls were adolescents.

The sequenced sample was PBMCs. V is TRBV6-6 and J is TRBJ2-1; no clear D. This clonotype was obtained from a donor aged 10 to 29 with latent tuberculosis or without tuberculosis infection. Some clones in this sample may be carry-over from other donors' samples. Written as DNA, the CDR3 is TGTGCCAGCAGTTACGCGGATGATGAGCAGTTCTTC. Its translation is CASSYADDEQFF.